What follows are 18 T cell receptor beta chains derived from one specimen sequenced in a study of cytomegalovirus exposure and HLA in healthy donors (dated by TCRdb to 2017 to 2019). The protocol used for the library was the immunoSEQ multiplex PCR assay. The multiplex PCR relied on a mix of 60 forward primers for TCR Vbeta segments and 13 reverse primers for TCR Jbeta segments. TCRdb re-hosts the immuneACCESS table, in-frame sequences only. Its copies lack some clones; in the studies checked, an unresolved V gene accounts for under half of them, and the cause for the rest is not known. The table for this sample lists 90,000 to 140,000 clones; 12% to 15% of them were counted only once. The ten most abundant clones make up roughly 0.8% of the sample. The sample comprised PBMCs. The receptors come from a female donor in good health and CMV-seronegative.

V and J are TRBV11-2 and TRBJ2-2, with D perhaps matching TRBD1 (6 bases). The V and J ends lost 5 bases and 6 bases respectively, with 13 bases between them. In germline, CDR1 is SGHAT, CDR2 FQNNGV. The CDR3 totals 14 residues. CDR3 residues: CASSVGTSPGELFF. CDR3 DNA sequence: TGTGCCAGCAGCGTCGGGACATCCCCCGGGGAGCTGTTTTTT.

This clone has just a few counts. The gene calls are TRBV9 and TRBJ1-3; D is unclear. The germline CDR1 and CDR2 sequences are SGDLS and YYNGEE. The CDR3 extends over 15 amino acids. Trimming stripped 3 bases from V and 2 bases from J, with 12 bases between. The DNA for the CDR3 is TGTGCCAGCAGCGCCGGGGTATCGGCTGGAAACACCATATATTTT. Protein: CASSAGVSAGNTIYF. The variable domain in full, completed from reference TRBV9 and TRBJ1-3, reads DSGVTQTPKHLITATGQRVTLRCSPRSGDLSVYWYQQSLDQGLQFLIQYYNGEERAKGNILERFSAQQFPDLHSELNLSSLELGDSALYFCASSAGVSAGNTIYFGEGSWLTVV.

The V call is TRBV5-1, the J call TRBJ1-2, with 8 bases lining up with TRBD1. This CDR3 contains 15 residues. The trim removed 1 base at V and 4 bases at J, leaving 6 bases unmatched. CDR1 is SGHRS, CDR2 YFSETQ, per germline. The CDR3 DNA reads as TGCGCCAGCAGCTTGAGCCCACAGGGGGGCTATGGCTACACCTTC. Its translation is CASSLSPQGGYGYTF.

The chain joins TRBV25-1 to TRBJ1-6; the D is unclear. The CDR3 contains 14 residues. Trimming took 5 bases from V and 6 from J, leaving 11 bases between them. Germline CDR1 reads MGHDK; CDR2 reads SYGVNS. In nucleotides, the CDR3 is TGTGCCAGCAGTCCCGCATACAGTAATTCACCCCTCCACTTT. As protein: CASSPAYSNSPLHF.

The chain combines TRBV6-1 with TRBJ2-7, with TRBD2 matching 12 bases. J lost 2 bases, V lost 4 bases, and 6 bases had no gene match. The CDR3 runs to 16 residues. Germline CDR1 MNHNS, CDR2 SASEGT. This chain's CDR3 is CASSASTSGGTYEQYF. CDR3 bases: TGTGCCAGCAGTGCCTCTACTAGCGGGGGGACCTACGAGCAGTACTTC.

About this clone: Different DNA sequences within this sample yield the same CDR3. V usage is TRBV5-1 and J usage is TRBJ1-2; 9 nucleotides align to TRBD1. Germline V CDR1 and CDR2: SGHRS, YFSETQ. The CDR3 extends over 14 amino acids. V was clipped by 4 bases and J by 5 bases; unmatched bases: 6. The CDR3 sequence: CASSPAGTGYGYTF. In nucleotides, the CDR3 is TGCGCCAGCAGCCCTGCCGGGACAGGGTATGGCTACACCTTC.

This clone was detected a few times. The chain has TRBV4-1 and TRBJ2-7; unclear D gene. The CDR3 is made up of 16 amino acids. Germline CDR1 reads MGHRA; CDR2 reads YSYEKL. Trimming pared 1 base from V and 1 base from J, leaving 14 bases between. The CDR3 sequence: CASSQALTVRSYEQYF. In DNA, the CDR3 is TGCGCCAGCAGCCAAGCACTTACAGTTAGATCCTACGAGCAGTACTTC.

This clone has a handful of counts. The genes are TRBV12-5 and TRBJ2-7; D unclear. CDR3 length: 12 amino acids. CDR1 is LGHNT, CDR2 FRNRAP, per germline. V was cut by 8 bases and J by 3 bases, with 11 bases left in between. The CDR3 DNA reads as TGTGCTAGTTCTGACACCTTCTACGAGCAGTACTTC. It encodes CASSDTFYEQYF.

The rearrangement uses TRBV7-9 and TRBJ1-2, with a tentative D call TRBD1 (5 bases). CDR1 SEHNR and CDR2 FQNEAQ come from the germline V gene (reference sequence). The CDR3 contains 13 residues. Trimming left V 6 bases short and J 1 base short, with 9 bases between. For the CDR3, the DNA is TGTGCCAGCAGGCCAGGGATTAACTATGGCTACACCTTC. It is translated as CASRPGINYGYTF.

V is TRBV11-1 and J is TRBJ2-1; 9 bases are a match to TRBD2. The CDR3 spans 15 residues. Unmatched junction bases numbered 5, after V lost 6 bases and J lost 2 bases. The germline gives CDR1 SGHAT, CDR2 FQDESV (reference sequence). CDR3 DNA: TGTGCCAGCAGTCGAAGACTAGCGGCCTACAATGAGCAGTTCTTC. Protein product: CASSRRLAAYNEQFF.

This clone showed up just a few times. This chain joins TRBV27 and TRBJ1-5; a possible D gene is TRBD1 (5 bases). Germline lookup yields CDR1 MNHEY and CDR2 SMNVEV (reference sequence). The V end lost 2 bases, the J end lost 4 bases, and 9 bases lay between the germline ends. The CDR3 extends over 14 amino acids. CDR3 protein: CASSLGPGNQPQHF. The CDR3 coding sequence is TGTGCCAGCAGTTTAGGGCCAGGGAATCAGCCCCAGCATTTT.

The chain joins TRBV9 to TRBJ1-4; 9 bases align to TRBD1. Germline CDR1 is SGDLS and CDR2 is YYNGEE. V was clipped by 4 bases and J by 7 bases; unmatched bases: 11. The CDR3 extends over 16 amino acids. The CDR3 DNA reads TGTGCCAGCAGCACTCAACCGGGACAGGGTGGTGAAAAACTGTTTTTT. It encodes CASSTQPGQGGEKLFF.

This clone was detected a few times. The rearrangement uses TRBV5-1 and TRBJ1-1; D is possibly TRBD1 (6 bases). The CDR3 extends over 19 amino acids. CDR1 SGHRS and CDR2 YFSETQ come from the germline V gene. Trimming shortened V by 2 bases and J by 3 bases, and 26 bases separated the two germline ends. The CDR3 DNA reads as TGCGCCAGCAGCTTACACCCTTCAGGGGTATTGGGTGGGGACACTGAAGCTTTCTTT. Translation: CASSLHPSGVLGGDTEAFF.

CDR3 protein: CASSHTTADGNTIYF. CDR3 nucleotide sequence: TGCGCCAGCAGCCATACGACAGCAGATGGAAACACCATATATTTT. This sequence joins TRBV4-3 and TRBJ1-3, with D possibly matching TRBD1 (5 bases). Germline-derived CDR1 and CDR2 are LGHNA and YSLEER. The CDR3 is 15 residues long. The V gene lost 3 bases and the J gene lost 3 bases, with 12 bases spanning the gap.

This clone was seen only a few times. The gene calls are TRBV9 and TRBJ2-5; 13 nucleotides agree with TRBD2. Germline V CDR1 and CDR2: SGDLS, YYNGEE. J gave up 1 base and V 4 bases, and 13 bases lay outside the gene matches. The CDR3 is 19 residues long. CDR3 sequence: CASSPRAGTSGEIQETQYF. DNA for the CDR3: TGTGCCAGCAGCCCCCGGGCCGGGACTAGCGGGGAGATCCAAGAGACCCAGTACTTC.

This clone has a handful of counts. The chain combines TRBV4-2 with TRBJ1-4, with D possibly matching TRBD1 (6 bases). The ends were cut back, 0 bases at V and 8 bases at J, with 19 bases in the middle. The CDR3 has 17 residues. Germline V gives CDR1 LGHNA, CDR2 YNFKEQ. The CDR3 reads CASSQEGTINSGEKLFF. CDR3 DNA: TGTGCCAGCAGCCAAGAAGGGACAATCAACTCCGGAGAAAAACTGTTTTTT.

The rearrangement uses TRBV7-2 and TRBJ2-5; D remains ambiguous. Gene TRBJ2-7 matches the end of the DNA better, so the J call may be wrong. CDR3 length: 15 amino acids. Germline CDR1 and CDR2: SGHTA and FQGNSA. The CDR3 sequence: CASSFEWLNSYEQYF. The DNA of the CDR3 is TGTGCCAGCAGCTTCGAGTGGTTAAACTCCTACGAGCAGTACTTC.

This clone was observed a few times. The chain employs TRBV27 and TRBJ2-1; D is perhaps TRBD1 (6 bases). Germline lookup yields CDR1 MNHEY and CDR2 SMNVEV (reference sequence). The length of the CDR3 is 13 residues. CDR3 in amino acids: CPMSDRSYNEQFF. CDR3 sequence (DNA): TGTCCCATGAGCGACAGGTCGTACAATGAGCAGTTCTTC.